The present entry profiles one TCR beta chain with its context. CDR3 length: 16 amino acids. CDR1 and CDR2 (germline): SGHRS, YFSETQ. Between the trimmed V and J ends, which lost 4 bases and 5 bases, there was a span of 21 bases. The data originate from a study of shared clonotypes between healthy human individuals. Assay: immunoSEQ multiplex PCR; the TCRdb copy retains only in-frame clones and omits some. In the table there are approximately 2,000,000 clones, around 93% of which are singletons. Cells designated naive CD8 were CD45RO-negative and were positively selected for CCR7, with terminally differentiated effector memory CD45RA+ cells excluded.

The rearrangement links TRBV5-1 to TRBJ1-1; no reliable D call. The clonotype was recovered from a man between 18 and 29 years old in good health. Some clones in this sample may be carry-over from other donors' samples. The sample taken for sequencing was naive CD8+ T cells from PBMCs. The CDR3 protein is CASSEAWAHPATEAFF. The CDR3 coding sequence is TGCGCCAGCAGCGAAGCATGGGCCCACCCGGCGACTGAAGCTTTCTTT.